The 13 T cell receptor beta chains given below trace back to one sample, sequenced in a study of cytomegalovirus exposure and HLA in healthy donors. A multiplex PCR was run with 60 Vbeta primers and 13 Jbeta primers. Clones were sequenced by immunoSEQ multiplex PCR, and TCRdb holds only the in-frame ones, with some missing. This sample has about 170,000 clones, with around 81% found just once. Sequenced material: PBMCs. These receptors all stem from a woman between 18 and 29 years old in good health and CMV-seropositive.

The chain links TRBV2 to TRBJ2-7, with TRBD1 identical over 7 bases. Trimming at V came to 6 bases and at J to 2 bases, leaving 10 bases not matched to a gene. The CDR3 is made up of 15 amino acids. Germline lookup yields CDR1 SNHLY and CDR2 FYNNEI. The CDR3 DNA reads as TGTGCCAGCAGAGCAGGGACAGTGGAAACCTACGAGCAGTACTTC. Protein product: CASRAGTVETYEQYF.

The genes are TRBV6-6 and TRBJ2-1; 8 nucleotides agree with TRBD2. CDR1 is MNHNY, CDR2 SVGAGI, per germline (reference sequence). The CDR3 extends over 16 amino acids. V trimming: 7 bases; J trimming: 4 bases; junction bases outside the gene matches: 12. CDR3: CASTKTGGVAYNEQFF. The DNA of the CDR3 is TGTGCCAGCACCAAGACCGGGGGGGTAGCTTACAATGAGCAGTTCTTC.

The genes are TRBV29-1 and TRBJ2-5; 7 nucleotides agree with TRBD1. V was clipped by 7 bases and J by 5 bases; unmatched bases: 4. This CDR3 region has 11 residues. The V gene's germline CDR1 is SQVTM and CDR2 ANQGSEA. The CDR3 spells CSALQGETQYF. Written as DNA, the CDR3 is TGCAGCGCGCTACAGGGGGAGACCCAGTACTTC.

V usage is TRBV27 and J usage is TRBJ1-2; 7 nucleotides agree with TRBD1. The ends lost 2 bases at V and 8 bases at J; junction bases unmatched: 5. This CDR3 spans 13 amino acids. Germline V gene sequence: CDR1 MNHEY, CDR2 SMNVEV (reference sequence). The CDR3 bases are TGTGCCAGCAGTTTAAGGTCAGGGGGAGGCTACACCTTC. Protein product: CASSLRSGGGYTF.

The V call is TRBV5-6, the J call TRBJ2-2; D not resolved. The V end lost 4 bases, the J end lost 6 bases, and 10 bases lay between the germline ends. The germline CDR1 and CDR2 sequences are SGHDT and YYEEEE. This CDR3 contains 13 residues. CDR3 region: CASSPPSAGELFF. The CDR3 bases are TGTGCCAGCAGCCCCCCTTCTGCCGGGGAGCTGTTTTTT.

The chain employs TRBV9 and TRBJ1-5, with TRBD1 matching over 8 bases. The CDR3 runs 15 residues. The V and J ends lost 3 bases and 7 bases, in that order; junction bases with no gene match: 9. Germline CDR1 and CDR2: SGDLS and YYNGEE. CDR3 amino acids: CASSAGTGGGQPQHF. As DNA, the CDR3 is TGTGCCAGCAGCGCCGGGACAGGCGGAGGGCAGCCCCAGCATTTT. The whole variable domain, filled in from reference TRBV9 and TRBJ1-5, reads DSGVTQTPKHLITATGQRVTLRCSPRSGDLSVYWYQQSLDQGLQFLIQYYNGEERAKGNILERFSAQQFPDLHSELNLSSLELGDSALYFCASSAGTGGGQPQHFGDGTRLSIL.

About this clone itself: Germline is not matched at one junction end, which may reflect a read error. The chain joins TRBV18 to TRBJ1-2; D is possibly TRBD1 (5 bases). This CDR3 comprises 14 residues. Germline V lookup: CDR1 KGHSH, CDR2 LQKENI. CDR3 bases: TGTGCCAGCTCGCCACAGGACCTCTCAGGGGGCTACACCTTC. It yields the protein CASSPQDLSGGYTF.

The V call is TRBV28, the J call TRBJ1-5, with D possibly being TRBD1 (6 bases). The length of the CDR3 is 17 residues. V was clipped by 4 bases and J by 0 bases, with 16 bases between them. Looked up from germline, CDR1 is MDHEN and CDR2 is SYDVKM. CDR3 nucleotides: TGTGCCAGCAGTTACGGGGGGGCAGTAAATAGCAATCAGCCCCAGCATTTT. Protein product: CASSYGGAVNSNQPQHF.

The table lists this clone with a count of one. V gene TRBV5-1 combines with J gene TRBJ2-3; weak D call: TRBD2 (6 bases). Germline-derived CDR1 and CDR2 are SGHRS and YFSETQ. CDR3 size: 13 residues. V was pared by 4 bases and J by 1 base, with 7 bases between. This chain's CDR3 is CASSQRGTDTQYF. As DNA, the CDR3 is TGCGCCAGCAGCCAGCGGGGCACAGATACGCAGTATTTT.

The chain has TRBV19 and TRBJ1-5; D call uncertain. The CDR3 runs 15 residues. Germline CDR1 and CDR2: LNHDA and SQIVND (reference sequence). V was shortened by 1 base and J by 5 bases, with 12 bases between the two germline ends. CDR3 DNA: TGTGCCAGTAGTATAGGGCCGACCGGAGATCAGCCCCAGCATTTT. The encoded protein is CASSIGPTGDQPQHF.

DNA for the CDR3: TGTGCCATCAGGGGGGCCGGGACAGGGTGGGACTACACCTTC. It is translated as CAIRGAGTGWDYTF. This sequence joins TRBV10-3 and TRBJ1-2; 9 bases are shared with TRBD1. CDR1 is ENHRY and CDR2 is SYGVKD in the germline V gene. J gave up 10 bases and V 6 bases, and 12 bases lay outside the gene matches. This CDR3 is built from 14 residues.

V gene TRBV29-1 combines with J gene TRBJ2-1; 8 nucleotides agree with TRBD1. The germline CDR1 and CDR2 sequences are SQVTM and ANQGSEA. The junction had 9 bases not matched to a gene; V was cut back by 8 bases and J by 3 bases. This CDR3 region has 14 residues. The CDR3 coding sequence is TGCAGCTCCCCCGGGGACAGGAACTACAATGAGCAGTTCTTC. As protein: CSSPGDRNYNEQFF.

The chain employs TRBV19 and TRBJ2-5, with 8 bases matching TRBD1. This CDR3 is built from 15 residues. Per germline, CDR1 LNHDA and CDR2 SQIVND (reference sequence). Unmatched junction bases numbered 8, after V lost 3 bases and J lost 5 bases. The CDR3 spells CASSILRTGWETQYF. CDR3 bases: TGTGCCAGTAGTATCCTACGGACAGGGTGGGAGACCCAGTACTTC.